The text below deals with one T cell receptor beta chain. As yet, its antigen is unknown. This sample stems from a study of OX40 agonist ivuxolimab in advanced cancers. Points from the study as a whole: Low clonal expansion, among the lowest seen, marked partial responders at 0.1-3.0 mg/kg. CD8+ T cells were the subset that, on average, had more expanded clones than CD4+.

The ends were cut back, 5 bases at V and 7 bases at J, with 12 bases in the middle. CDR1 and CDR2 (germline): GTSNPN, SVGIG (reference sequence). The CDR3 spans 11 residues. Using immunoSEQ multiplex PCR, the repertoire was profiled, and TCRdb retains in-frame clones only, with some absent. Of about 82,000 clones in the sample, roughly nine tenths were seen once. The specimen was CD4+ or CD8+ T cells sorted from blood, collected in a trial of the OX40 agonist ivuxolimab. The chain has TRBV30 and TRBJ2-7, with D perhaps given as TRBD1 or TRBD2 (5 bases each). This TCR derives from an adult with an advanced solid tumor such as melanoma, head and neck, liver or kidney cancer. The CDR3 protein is CAWGGYEEQYF. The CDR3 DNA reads TGTGCCTGGGGGGGTTACGAGGAGCAGTACTTC.